This T cell receptor (beta chain) derives from a study of blood T cell repertoires in COVID-19. Study details: COVID-19 samples from acute and convalescent phases originated in the United States, Italy and Spain. Sample material is recorded as cDNA or gDNA derived from T cells, B-cell-depleted T cells, or PBMCs.

V dropped 9 bases and J dropped 2; count of bases not matched to a gene: 6. CDR1 and CDR2 from the germline V gene are LNHDA and SQIVND (reference sequence). The CDR3 totals 15 residues. In the original analysis: Estimates of nucleated cell counts were drawn from the amplification of reference gene primers. The data were produced by immunoSEQ multiplex PCR, yet TCRdb's version contains in-frame clones alone and is incomplete. V and J calls and clone size are given by that table; D and trimming were obtained from the DNA. This repertoire shows about 190,000 clones, more than 70% found once; its top ten account for 6%.

The sequenced material came from peripheral blood. This receptor was obtained from a man between 40 and 49 years old with active or convalescent COVID-19. The chain uses TRBV19 and TRBJ2-1; 11 bases are a match to TRBD2. CDR3 nucleotide sequence: TGTGCCAGCAGACTAGCGGGGTTCACCTACAATGAGCAGTTCTTC. Its translation is CASRLAGFTYNEQFF.